This T cell receptor (beta chain) was captured by sequencing in a study of PD-1 blockade in classical Hodgkin lymphoma. Generated by immunoSEQ multiplex PCR, the TCRdb table keeps only in-frame clones and is missing some. Of 30,000 or so clones listed, roughly 80% are singletons. Time point meaning: cycle 4 day 1 (C4D1), after 5 to 7 weeks of nivolumab. Each patient experienced a relapse that followed autologous stem cell transplantation, and brentuximab vedotin exposure varied. Magnetic negative selection served to purify CD4+ T cells out of PBMCs that had been thawed. Best response was recorded as complete response, partial response or progressive disease. Study conclusions and caveats: Complete responders showed a baseline diversity that resembled the diversity of newly diagnosed patients.

Germline V gene sequence: CDR1 SGHRS, CDR2 YFSETQ. The CDR3 totals 15 residues. V lost 0 bases, J lost 9 bases, and 10 bases stayed unmatched. Of note for this clone: As yet, its antigen is unknown.

The sample consisted of CD4+ T cells from blood, taken before the fourth cycle of nivolumab. The receptor was derived from a human donor with classical Hodgkin lymphoma. The V and J genes are TRBV5-1 and TRBJ2-3, with 7 bases that match TRBD1. The CDR3 DNA sequence: TGCGCCAGCAGCTTGGACAGGGGTGACTTCGACACGCAGTATTTT. Translation: CASSLDRGDFDTQYF.